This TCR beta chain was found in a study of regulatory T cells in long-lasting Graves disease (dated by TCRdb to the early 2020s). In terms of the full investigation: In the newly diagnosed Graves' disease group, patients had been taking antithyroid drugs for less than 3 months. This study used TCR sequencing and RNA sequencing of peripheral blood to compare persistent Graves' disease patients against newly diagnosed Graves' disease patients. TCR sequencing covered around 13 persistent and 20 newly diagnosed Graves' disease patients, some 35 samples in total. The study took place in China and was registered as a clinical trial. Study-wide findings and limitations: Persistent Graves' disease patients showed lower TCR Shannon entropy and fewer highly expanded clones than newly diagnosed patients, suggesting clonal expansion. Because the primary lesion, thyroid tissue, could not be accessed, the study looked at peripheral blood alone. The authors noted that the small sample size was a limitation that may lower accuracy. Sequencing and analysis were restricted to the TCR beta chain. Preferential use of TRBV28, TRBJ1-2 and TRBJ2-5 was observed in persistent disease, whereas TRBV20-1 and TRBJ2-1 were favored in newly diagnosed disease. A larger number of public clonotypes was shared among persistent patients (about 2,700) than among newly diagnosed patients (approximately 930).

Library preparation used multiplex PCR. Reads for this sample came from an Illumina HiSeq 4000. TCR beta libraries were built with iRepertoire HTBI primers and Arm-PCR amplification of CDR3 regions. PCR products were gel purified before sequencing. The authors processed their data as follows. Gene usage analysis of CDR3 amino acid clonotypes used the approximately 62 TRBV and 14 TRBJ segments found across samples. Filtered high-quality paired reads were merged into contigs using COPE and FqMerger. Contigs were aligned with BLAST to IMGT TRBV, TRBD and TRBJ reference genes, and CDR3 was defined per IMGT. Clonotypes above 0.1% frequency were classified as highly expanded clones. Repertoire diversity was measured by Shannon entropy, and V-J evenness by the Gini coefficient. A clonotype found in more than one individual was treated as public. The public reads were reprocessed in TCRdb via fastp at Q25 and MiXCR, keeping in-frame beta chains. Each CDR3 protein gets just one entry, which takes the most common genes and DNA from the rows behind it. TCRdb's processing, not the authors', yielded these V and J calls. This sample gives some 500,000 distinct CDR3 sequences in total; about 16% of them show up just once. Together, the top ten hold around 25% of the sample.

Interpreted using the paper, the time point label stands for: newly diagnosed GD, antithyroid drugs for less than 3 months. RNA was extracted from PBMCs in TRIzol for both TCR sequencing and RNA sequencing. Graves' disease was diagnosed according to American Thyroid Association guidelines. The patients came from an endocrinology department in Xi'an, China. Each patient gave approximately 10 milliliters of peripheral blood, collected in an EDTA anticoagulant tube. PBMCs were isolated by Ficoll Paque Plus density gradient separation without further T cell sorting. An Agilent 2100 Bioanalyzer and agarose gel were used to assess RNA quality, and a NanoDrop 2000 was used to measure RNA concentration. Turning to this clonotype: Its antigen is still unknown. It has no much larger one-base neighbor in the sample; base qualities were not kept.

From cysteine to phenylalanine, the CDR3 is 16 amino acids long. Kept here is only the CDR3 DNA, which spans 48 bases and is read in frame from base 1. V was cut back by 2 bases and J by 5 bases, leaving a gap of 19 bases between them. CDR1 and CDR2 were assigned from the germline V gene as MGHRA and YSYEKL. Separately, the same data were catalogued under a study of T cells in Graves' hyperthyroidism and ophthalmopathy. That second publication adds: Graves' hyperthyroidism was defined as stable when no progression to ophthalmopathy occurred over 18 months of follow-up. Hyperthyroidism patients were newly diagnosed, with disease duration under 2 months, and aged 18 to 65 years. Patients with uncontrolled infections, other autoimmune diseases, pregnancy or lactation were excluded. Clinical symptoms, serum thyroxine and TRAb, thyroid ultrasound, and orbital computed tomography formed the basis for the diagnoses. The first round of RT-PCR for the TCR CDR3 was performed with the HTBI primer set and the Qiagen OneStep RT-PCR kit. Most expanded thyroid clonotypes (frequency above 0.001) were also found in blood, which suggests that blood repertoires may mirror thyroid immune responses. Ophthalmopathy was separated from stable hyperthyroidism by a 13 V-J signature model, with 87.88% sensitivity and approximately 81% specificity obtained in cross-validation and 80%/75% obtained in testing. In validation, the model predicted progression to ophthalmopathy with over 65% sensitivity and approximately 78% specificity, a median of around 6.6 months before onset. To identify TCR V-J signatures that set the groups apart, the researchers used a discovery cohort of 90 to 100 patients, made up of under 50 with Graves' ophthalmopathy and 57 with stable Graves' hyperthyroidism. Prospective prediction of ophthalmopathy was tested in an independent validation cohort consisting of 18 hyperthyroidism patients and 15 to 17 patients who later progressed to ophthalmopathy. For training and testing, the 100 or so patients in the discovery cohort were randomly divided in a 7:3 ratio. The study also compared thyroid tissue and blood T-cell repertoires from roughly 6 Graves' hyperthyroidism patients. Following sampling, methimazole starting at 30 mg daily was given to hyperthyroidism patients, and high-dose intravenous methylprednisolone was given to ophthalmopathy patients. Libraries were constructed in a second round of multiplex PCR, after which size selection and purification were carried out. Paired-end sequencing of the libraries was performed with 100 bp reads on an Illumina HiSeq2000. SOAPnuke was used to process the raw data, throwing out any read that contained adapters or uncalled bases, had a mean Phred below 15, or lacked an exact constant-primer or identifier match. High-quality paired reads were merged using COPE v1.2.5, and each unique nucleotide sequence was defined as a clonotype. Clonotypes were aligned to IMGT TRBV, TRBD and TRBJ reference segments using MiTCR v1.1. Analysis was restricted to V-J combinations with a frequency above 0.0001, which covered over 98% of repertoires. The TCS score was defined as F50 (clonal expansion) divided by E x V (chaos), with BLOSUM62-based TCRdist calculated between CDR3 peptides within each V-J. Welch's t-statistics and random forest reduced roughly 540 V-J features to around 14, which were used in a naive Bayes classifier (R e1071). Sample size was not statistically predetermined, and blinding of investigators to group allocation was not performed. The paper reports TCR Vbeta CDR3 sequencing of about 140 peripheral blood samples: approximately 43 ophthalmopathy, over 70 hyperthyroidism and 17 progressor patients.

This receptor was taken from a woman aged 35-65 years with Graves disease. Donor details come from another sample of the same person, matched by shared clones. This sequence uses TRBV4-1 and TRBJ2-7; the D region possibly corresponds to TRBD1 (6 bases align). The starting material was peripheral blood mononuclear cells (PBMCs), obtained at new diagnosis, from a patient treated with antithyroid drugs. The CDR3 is CASSQTGSYSSDEQYF. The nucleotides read TGCGCCAGCAGCCAAACAGGGTCTTATTCTTCCGACGAGCAGTACTTC.